One T cell receptor beta chain is described in this entry. Its antigen is unknown. The CDR3 is 20 residues long. Germline assignment: CDR1 SGHVS and CDR2 FNYEAQ. V gave up 5 bases and J gave up 1 base; unmatched junction bases: 22. This sample is part of a study of pediatric ulcerative colitis. Findings and limits, study-wide: A couple of rectal clonotypes were found only in ulcerative colitis patients, all of them. Acute severe colitis showed lower rectal diversity from clonal expansions.

Sequencing was performed with immunoSEQ multiplex PCR; in TCRdb, only in-frame clones are kept and a portion is missing. The sample lists 55,000 to 75,000 clones; about nine tenths were seen once. This chain connects TRBV7-6 to TRBJ1-1, with TRBD1 identical over 7 bases. Sequencing was performed on blood. The TCR comes from a boy aged 5-17 years with severe ulcerative colitis. The CDR3 nucleotides are TGTGCCAGCAGCATGGGGGGACAGCACACGCTAGGTAGCCAGAACACTGAAGCTTTCTTT. Translation gives CASSMGGQHTLGSQNTEAFF.